Each of the 27 T cell receptor beta chains below was sequenced from the same sample in a study of PD-1 blockade in classical Hodgkin lymphoma. Time point of the sample: newly diagnosed, previously untreated cHL patient sample. Clones were read by immunoSEQ multiplex PCR, and TCRdb kept only the in-frame ones, dropping some. The table has about 30,000 clones, around 94% seen once. The sequenced sample consisted of peripheral blood mononuclear cells (PBMCs). The receptors stem from a human donor with classical Hodgkin lymphoma.

This chain uses TRBV18 with TRBJ1-1; D is uncertain. CDR1 KGHSH and CDR2 LQKENI come from the germline V gene. Trimming cost V 3 bases and J 4 bases, with 15 bases left between them. This CDR3 has 15 residues. CDR3 bases: TGTGCCAGCTCACCCATCCTGACATCGGCCACTGAAGCTTTCTTT. This codes for CASSPILTSATEAFF.

The chain uses TRBV5-4 and TRBJ2-1; 11 positions match TRBD1. Germline CDR1 is SGHNT and CDR2 is YYREEE (reference sequence). V shed 1 base and J 7 bases; nucleotides not matched to a gene: 4. CDR3 length: 15 residues. The DNA of the CDR3 is TGTGCCAGCAGCTTGAGGGACAGGGGGACGAATGAGCAGTTCTTC. Amino acid sequence: CASSLRDRGTNEQFF.

The chain has TRBV5-5 and TRBJ2-7; 9 bases map to TRBD1. The CDR3 extends over 15 amino acids. The ends lost 4 bases at V and 3 bases at J; junction bases unmatched: 8. From germline, CDR1 is SGHKS and CDR2 YYEKEE (reference sequence). This CDR3 reads CASSRPGTGFYEQYF. In DNA, the CDR3 is TGTGCCAGCAGCCGCCCCGGGACAGGGTTCTACGAGCAGTACTTC.

This clone was seen only once. This chain connects TRBV14 to TRBJ1-1; 9 bases match TRBD1. V shed 5 bases, J shed 4 bases, and the junction held 5 bases outside the gene matches. Germline values: CDR1 SGHDN, CDR2 FVKESK. The CDR3 is made up of 14 amino acids. The DNA for the CDR3 is TGTGCCAGCAGCGCGCAGACAGGGGGCACTGAAGCTTTCTTT. It codes for CASSAQTGGTEAFF.

As DNA, the CDR3 is TGTGCCAGCAGTATCGGACAGGGGGAAGATACGCAGTATTTT. Translating it yields CASSIGQGEDTQYF. The V and J genes are TRBV6-6 and TRBJ2-3; TRBD1 matches at 10 bases. Per germline, CDR1 MNHNY and CDR2 SVGAGI (reference sequence). The CDR3 is 14 residues long. Trimming at V came to 5 bases and at J to 5 bases, leaving 4 bases not matched to a gene.

The chain joins TRBV28 to TRBJ1-1, with TRBD1 identical over 9 bases. The V gene end was trimmed by 5 bases and the J gene end by 7 bases; junction bases not matched to a gene: 14. The CDR3 contains 16 residues. Germline V gene sequence: CDR1 MDHEN, CDR2 SYDVKM. Here the CDR3 DNA reads TGTGCCAGCAGTCCCCCGACCGGGACAGGGATCGGTGAAGCTTTCTTT. Its protein is CASSPPTGTGIGEAFF.

This chain uses TRBV4-1 with TRBJ2-7; D is possibly TRBD1 (5 bases). This CDR3 has 15 residues. Per germline, CDR1 MGHRA and CDR2 YSYEKL. The V end was cut by 1 base, the J end by 2 bases, with 12 bases between. CDR3 residues: CASSQGETVPYEQYF. In DNA form, the CDR3 reads TGCGCCAGCAGCCAAGGTGAGACAGTCCCCTACGAGCAGTACTTC.

This clone was observed a single time. The rearrangement links TRBV5-1 to TRBJ1-1, with a tentative D call TRBD1 (5 bases). Germline values: CDR1 SGHRS, CDR2 YFSETQ. Trimming removed 4 bases at V and 6 bases at J, with 19 bases between. The CDR3 consists of 15 residues. CDR3 region: CASSKDRGLSSEAFF. In DNA form, the CDR3 reads TGCGCCAGCAGCAAGGATCGGGGCTTGTCGTCTGAAGCTTTCTTT.

The V call is TRBV5-5, the J call TRBJ1-1; D remains ambiguous. The germline CDR1 and CDR2 sequences are SGHKS and YYEKEE (reference sequence). The V end was cut by 2 bases, the J end by 1 base, with 9 bases between. The CDR3 runs 14 residues. The CDR3 is CASSFAPTNTEAFF. The CDR3 DNA reads TGTGCCAGCAGCTTCGCGCCGACGAACACTGAAGCTTTCTTT. The full variable domain, its missing parts supplied by reference TRBV5-5 and TRBJ1-1, is DAGVTQSPTHLIKTRGQQVTLRCSPISGHKSVSWYQQVLGQGPQFIFQYYEKEERGRGNFPDRFSARQFPNYSSELNVNALLLGDSALYLCASSFAPTNTEAFFGQGTRLTVV.

The rearrangement joins TRBV6-5 to TRBJ1-2; 10 bases fit TRBD1. The CDR3 is 13 amino acids. V shed 6 bases, J shed 8 bases, and the junction held 6 bases outside the gene matches. Germline V gene lookup returns CDR1 MNHEY and CDR2 SVGAGI. The CDR3 loop is CASSSGQGRGYTF. CDR3 DNA: TGTGCCAGCAGCTCGGGACAGGGGCGAGGCTACACCTTC.

This sequence joins TRBV11-1 and TRBJ2-5; D is ambiguous. Between the trimmed V and J ends, which lost 3 bases and 0 bases, there was a span of 5 bases. This CDR3 has 13 amino acids. The germline CDR1 and CDR2 sequences are SGHAT and FQDESV (reference sequence). CDR3 in amino acids: CASSFGYQETQYF. DNA of the CDR3: TGTGCCAGCAGCTTTGGGTACCAAGAGACCCAGTACTTC.

This chain uses TRBV5-4 with TRBJ1-6, with unresolved D. This CDR3 has 14 amino acids. Trimming stripped 0 bases from V and 6 bases from J, with 7 bases between. Germline V gene data show CDR1 as SGHNT and CDR2 as YYREEE (reference sequence). CDR3 DNA: TGTGCCAGCAGCTTGGAGGCAAGTAATTCACCCCTCCACTTT. Translation: CASSLEASNSPLHF. The whole variable domain, remainder taken from reference TRBV5-4 and TRBJ1-6, is ETGVTQSPTHLIKTRGQQVTLRCSSQSGHNTVSWYQQALGQGPQFIFQYYREEENGRGNFPPRFSGLQFPNYSSELNVNALELDDSALYLCASSLEASNSPLHFGNGTRLTVT.

The J gene is TRBJ2-3, the V gene TRBV6-9; TRBD2 agrees at 10 bases. Looked up from germline, CDR1 is MNHGY and CDR2 is SVAAGI. After removal of 4 bases from V and 4 bases from J, the junction contained 8 bases not matched to a gene. This CDR3 spans 16 amino acids. CDR3 nucleotides: TGTGCCAGCAGTTCCCAACCTAGCGGGGGTTCAGATACGCAGTATTTT. This translates into CASSSQPSGGSDTQYF.

The chain is built from TRBV15 and TRBJ1-2; D is uncertain. The germline V and J ends were trimmed by 0 bases and 2 bases, with 4 bases remaining between them. The CDR3 length is 13 residues. Germline V lookup: CDR1 LNHNV, CDR2 YYDKDF (reference sequence). The CDR3 spells CATSRDPNYGYTF. CDR3 coding DNA: TGTGCCACCAGCAGAGACCCCAACTATGGCTACACCTTC.

The chain has TRBV6-5 and TRBJ1-5, with 10 bases fitting TRBD1. This CDR3 is built from 14 residues. Germline lookup yields CDR1 MNHEY and CDR2 SVGAGI. The ends lost 4 bases at V and 5 bases at J; junction bases unmatched: 2. This CDR3 reads CASSFGTGDQPQHF. As DNA, the CDR3 is TGTGCCAGCAGTTTCGGGACAGGGGATCAGCCCCAGCATTTT.

V is TRBV7-8 and J is TRBJ1-6; 9 positions match TRBD1. The V gene's germline CDR1 is SGHVS and CDR2 FQNEAQ. The CDR3 spans 15 residues. The V gene end was trimmed by 5 bases and the J gene end by 12 bases; junction bases not matched to a gene: 11. The CDR3 nucleotides read TGTGCCAGCAGCACCCACAGGGGGCTTTCGGTACCCCTCCACTTT. This translates into CASSTHRGLSVPLHF.

The CDR3 bases are TGTGCCAGCCGCAGGCGGGACAGCAATGAAAAACTGTTTTTT. Translated, it gives CASRRRDSNEKLFF. This sequence joins TRBV6-1 and TRBJ1-4; 7 bases line up with TRBD1. CDR3 length: 14 residues. Per the germline V gene, CDR1 is MNHNS and CDR2 is SASEGT. V lost 8 bases to trimming and J lost 5 bases; unmatched junction nucleotides: 8.

The rearrangement links TRBV6-1 to TRBJ2-3; TRBD1 matches at 7 bases. The CDR3 loop spans 14 amino acids. The trim removed 6 bases at V and 0 bases at J, leaving 3 bases unmatched. Germline V gene sequence: CDR1 MNHNS, CDR2 SASEGT. The CDR3 DNA reads as TGTGCCAGCAGGGTACAGGGGAGCACAGATACGCAGTATTTT. This codes for CASRVQGSTDTQYF.

V gene TRBV5-1 combines with J gene TRBJ1-1; possibly TRBD1 for D (5 bases). CDR1 and CDR2 from the germline V gene are SGHRS and YFSETQ. This CDR3 region has 15 residues. Deletions cut 2 bases from V and 1 base from J, with 12 bases between. CDR3 protein: CASSFNGAGNTEAFF. The CDR3 nucleotides are TGCGCCAGCAGCTTCAACGGGGCAGGGAACACTGAAGCTTTCTTT.

The chain combines TRBV13 with TRBJ1-4; no clear D gene. V was clipped by 1 base and J by 7 bases, with 7 bases between them. CDR1 and CDR2 from the germline V gene are PRHDT and FYEKMQ (reference sequence). The CDR3 covers 13 residues. The CDR3 DNA is TGTGCCAGCAGCTTAGCCCCAGCTGAAAAACTGTTTTTT. This sequence encodes CASSLAPAEKLFF. Drawing the rest from reference TRBV13 and TRBJ1-4, the complete variable domain is AAGVIQSPRHLIKEKRETATLKCYPIPRHDTVYWYQQGPGQDPQFLISFYEKMQSDKGSIPDRFSAQQFSDYHSELNMSSLELGDSALYFCASSLAPAEKLFFGSGTQLSVL.

The V call is TRBV10-2, the J call TRBJ1-5, with D possibly being TRBD1 (5 bases). Germline CDR1 reads WSHSY; CDR2 reads SAAADI. Between the trimmed V and J ends, which lost 8 bases and 7 bases, there was a span of 15 bases. The CDR3 covers 13 residues. CDR3 sequence: CASARQTEQPQHF. CDR3 coding DNA: TGCGCCAGCGCCCGACAGACGGAACAGCCCCAGCATTTT.

The gene calls are TRBV7-2 and TRBJ2-5; TRBD2 matches 7 bases. The germline gives CDR1 SGHTA, CDR2 FQGNSA. CDR3 length equals 14 residues. V dropped 5 bases and J dropped 3; count of bases not matched to a gene: 6. CDR3 sequence (DNA): TGTGCCAGCAGCGCCTCTGGGGGGGAAGAGACCCAGTACTTC. It encodes CASSASGGEETQYF.

The chain uses TRBV27 and TRBJ1-3; TRBD1 is a possible D gene (5 bases). Germline-derived CDR1 and CDR2 are MNHEY and SMNVEV (reference sequence). Trimming pared 4 bases from V and 5 bases from J, leaving 15 bases between. CDR3 size: 15 residues. CDR3 sequence (DNA): TGTGCCAGCAGTTCTAACTTATCAGGGAGAAACACCATATATTTT. Residues: CASSSNLSGRNTIYF.

This chain links TRBV7-9 with TRBJ2-5; D ambiguous. The V end was cut by 1 base, the J end by 7 bases, with 4 bases between. The length of the CDR3 is 11 residues. Germline values: CDR1 SEHNR, CDR2 FQNEAQ (reference sequence). The CDR3: CASSLEGTQYF. DNA for the CDR3: TGTGCCAGCAGCTTAGAAGGGACCCAGTACTTC.

The chain combines TRBV28 with TRBJ1-2; D is ambiguous. V was clipped by 5 bases and J by 4 bases, with 8 bases between them. This CDR3 is built from 12 residues. Germline V gene sequence: CDR1 MDHEN, CDR2 SYDVKM. The CDR3 here is CASSPRFYGYTF. The CDR3 nucleotides are TGTGCCAGCAGTCCGAGGTTCTATGGCTACACCTTC.

The gene calls are TRBV7-2 and TRBJ2-5, with D perhaps matching TRBD1 (6 bases). The CDR3 is 13 amino acids. The V end was cut by 5 bases, the J end by 4 bases, with 11 bases between. Germline lookup yields CDR1 SGHTA and CDR2 FQGNSA. CDR3 nucleotides: TGTGCCAGCAGCGAGTACAGGGTAGAGACCCAGTACTTC. This sequence encodes CASSEYRVETQYF.

The rearrangement joins TRBV7-9 to TRBJ2-3; D may be TRBD1 (5 bases). This CDR3 is 18 amino acids long. Trimming cost V 4 bases and J 0 bases, with 20 bases left between them. CDR1 is SEHNR, CDR2 FQNEAQ, per germline (reference sequence). This CDR3 reads CASSSPLKGMLSTDTQYF. CDR3 sequence (DNA): TGTGCCAGCAGCTCTCCCCTAAAGGGGATGTTGAGCACAGATACGCAGTATTTT.